This TCR beta chain was recorded in a study of blood T cell repertoires in COVID-19. On the study more broadly: Specimens from acute and convalescent COVID-19 originated in the United States, Italy and Spain. T cells, B-cell-depleted T cells, or PBMCs provided the cDNA or gDNA that served as material.

Original methodology: Nucleated cell counts were estimated from reference gene primer amplification. TCRdb keeps only in-frame clones here, not all; method: immunoSEQ multiplex PCR. Clonal size and the V and J genes are those of that table, whereas D and trimming came from the DNA. The data contain fewer than 400,000 clones, 86% of them seen just once; the ten biggest clones take up about 4.2%. Cohort 3 donors were reported recovered after two negative PCRs, clearance, or symptom resolution. CDR3 length: 14 residues. Trimming took off 6 bases at V and 3 bases at J, with 15 bases between the two ends. Per germline, CDR1 SGHRS and CDR2 YFSETQ.

The chain joins TRBV5-1 to TRBJ1-1, with TRBD1 as a possible D gene (5 bases). Sequenced: PBMCs or T cells enriched from blood (not recorded which). This sequence originates from a man aged 25 to 40 who had recovered from COVID-19. The CDR3 nucleotides read TGCGCCAGCAAGCTCGTGCCAGGGTACACTGAAGCTTTCTTT. Amino acids: CASKLVPGYTEAFF.